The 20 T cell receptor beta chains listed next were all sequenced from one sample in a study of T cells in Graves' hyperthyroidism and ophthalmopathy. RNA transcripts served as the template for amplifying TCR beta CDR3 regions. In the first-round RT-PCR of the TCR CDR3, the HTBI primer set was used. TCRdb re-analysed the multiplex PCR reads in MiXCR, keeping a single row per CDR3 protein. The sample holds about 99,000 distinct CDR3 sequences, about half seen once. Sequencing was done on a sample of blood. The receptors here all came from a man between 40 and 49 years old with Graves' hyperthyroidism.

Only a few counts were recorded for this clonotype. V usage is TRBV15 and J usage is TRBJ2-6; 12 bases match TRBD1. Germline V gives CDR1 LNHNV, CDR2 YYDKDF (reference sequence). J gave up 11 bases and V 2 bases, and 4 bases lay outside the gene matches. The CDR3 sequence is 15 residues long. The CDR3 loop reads CATSRSGQGADVLTF. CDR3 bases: TGTGCCACCAGCAGATCGGGACAGGGGGCAGACGTCCTGACTTTC.

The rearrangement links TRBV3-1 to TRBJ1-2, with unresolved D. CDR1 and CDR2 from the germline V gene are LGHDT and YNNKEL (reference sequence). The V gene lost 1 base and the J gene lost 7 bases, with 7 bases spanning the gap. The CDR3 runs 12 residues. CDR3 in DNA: TGTGCCAGCAGCCAAGGGTCGGGTGGCTACACCTTC. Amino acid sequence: CASSQGSGGYTF.

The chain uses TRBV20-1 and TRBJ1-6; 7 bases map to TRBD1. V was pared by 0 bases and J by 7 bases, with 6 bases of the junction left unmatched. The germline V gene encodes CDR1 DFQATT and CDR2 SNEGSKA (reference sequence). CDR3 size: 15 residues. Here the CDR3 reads CSARDHRGANSPLHF. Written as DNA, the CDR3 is TGCAGTGCTAGAGATCACAGGGGCGCCAATTCACCCCTCCACTTT.

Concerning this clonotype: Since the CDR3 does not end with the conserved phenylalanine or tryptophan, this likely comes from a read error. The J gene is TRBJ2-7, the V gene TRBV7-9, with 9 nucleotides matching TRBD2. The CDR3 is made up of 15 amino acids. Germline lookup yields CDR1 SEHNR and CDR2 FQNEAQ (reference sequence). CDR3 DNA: TGTGCCAGCAGCTTAGCGCGGACTAGCGCCTACGGGCAGTACCTC. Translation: CASSLARTSAYGQYL.

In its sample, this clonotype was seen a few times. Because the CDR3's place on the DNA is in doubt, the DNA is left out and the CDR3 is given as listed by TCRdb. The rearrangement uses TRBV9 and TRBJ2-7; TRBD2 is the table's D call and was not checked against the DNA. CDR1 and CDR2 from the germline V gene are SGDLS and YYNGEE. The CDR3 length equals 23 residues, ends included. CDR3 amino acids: CASSFYICSARGVSGWNSYEQYF.

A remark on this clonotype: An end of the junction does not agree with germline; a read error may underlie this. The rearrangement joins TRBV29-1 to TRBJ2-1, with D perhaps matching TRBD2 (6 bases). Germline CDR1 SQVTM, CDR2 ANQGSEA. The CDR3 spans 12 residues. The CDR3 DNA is TGCAGCCAACGGGAGCCCTACAATGGGCAGTTCTTC. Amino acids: CSQREPYNGQFF.

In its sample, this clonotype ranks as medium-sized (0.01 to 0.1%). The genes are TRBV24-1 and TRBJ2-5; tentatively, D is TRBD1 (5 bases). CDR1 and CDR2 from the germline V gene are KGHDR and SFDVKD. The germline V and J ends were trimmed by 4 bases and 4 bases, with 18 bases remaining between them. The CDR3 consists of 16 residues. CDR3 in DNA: TGTGCCACCAGTGACCTTAGTGGTCAGGGCTCAGAGACCCAGTACTTC. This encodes CATSDLSGQGSETQYF.

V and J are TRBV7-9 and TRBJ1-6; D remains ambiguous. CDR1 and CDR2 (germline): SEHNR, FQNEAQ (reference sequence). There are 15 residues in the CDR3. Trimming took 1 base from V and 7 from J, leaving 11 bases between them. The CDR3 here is CASSLGGRRNSPLHF. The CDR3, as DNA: TGTGCCAGCAGCTTAGGTGGGCGCCGAAATTCACCCCTCCACTTT.

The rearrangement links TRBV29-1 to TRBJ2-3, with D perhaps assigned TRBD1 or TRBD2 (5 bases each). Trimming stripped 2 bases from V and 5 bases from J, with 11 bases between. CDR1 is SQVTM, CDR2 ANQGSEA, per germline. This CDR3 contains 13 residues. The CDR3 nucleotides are TGCAGCGTTGAAATCTGGGACCGAGATACGCAGTATTTT. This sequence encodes CSVEIWDRDTQYF.

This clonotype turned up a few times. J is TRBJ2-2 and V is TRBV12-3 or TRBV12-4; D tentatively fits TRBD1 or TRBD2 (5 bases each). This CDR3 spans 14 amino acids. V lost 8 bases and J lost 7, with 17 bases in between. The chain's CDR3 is CASGQEGPRGELFF. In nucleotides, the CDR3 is TGTGCCAGCGGCCAAGAGGGGCCCCGCGGGGAGCTGTTTTTT.

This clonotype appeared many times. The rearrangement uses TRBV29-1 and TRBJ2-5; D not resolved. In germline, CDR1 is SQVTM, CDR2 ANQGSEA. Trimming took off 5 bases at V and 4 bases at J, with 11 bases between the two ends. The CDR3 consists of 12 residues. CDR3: CSVRAPGETQYF. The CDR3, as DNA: TGCAGCGTTCGTGCCCCTGGAGAGACCCAGTACTTC.

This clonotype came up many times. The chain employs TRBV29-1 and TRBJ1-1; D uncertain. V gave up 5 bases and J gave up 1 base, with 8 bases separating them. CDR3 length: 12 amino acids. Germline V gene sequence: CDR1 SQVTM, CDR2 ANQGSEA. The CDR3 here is CSVLSGNTEAFF. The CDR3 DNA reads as TGCAGCGTTCTGTCAGGGAACACTGAAGCTTTCTTT.

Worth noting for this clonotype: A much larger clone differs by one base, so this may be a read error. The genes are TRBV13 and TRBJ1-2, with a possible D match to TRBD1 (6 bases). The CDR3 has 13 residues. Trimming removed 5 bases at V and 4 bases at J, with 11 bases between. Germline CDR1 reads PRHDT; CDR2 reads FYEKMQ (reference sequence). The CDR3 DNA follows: TGTGCCAGCAGCACAACAGGGTGCTATGGCTACACCTTC. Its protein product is CASSTTGCYGYTF.

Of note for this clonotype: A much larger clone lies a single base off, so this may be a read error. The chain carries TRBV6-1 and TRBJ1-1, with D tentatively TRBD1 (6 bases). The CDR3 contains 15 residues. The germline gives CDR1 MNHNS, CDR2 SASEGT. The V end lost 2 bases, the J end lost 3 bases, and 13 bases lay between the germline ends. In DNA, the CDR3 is TGTGCCAGCAGTGAAAGGGGCAGGGGAGACACTGAAGCTTTCTTT. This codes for CASSERGRGDTEAFF.

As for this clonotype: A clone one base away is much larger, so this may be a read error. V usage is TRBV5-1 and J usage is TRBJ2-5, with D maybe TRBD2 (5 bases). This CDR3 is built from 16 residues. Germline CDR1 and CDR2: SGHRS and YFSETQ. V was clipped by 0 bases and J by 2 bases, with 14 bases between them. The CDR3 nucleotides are TGCGCCAGCAGCTTGGGAGGGTCAGCTAGACAAGAGACCCAGTACTTC. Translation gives CASSLGGSARQETQYF.

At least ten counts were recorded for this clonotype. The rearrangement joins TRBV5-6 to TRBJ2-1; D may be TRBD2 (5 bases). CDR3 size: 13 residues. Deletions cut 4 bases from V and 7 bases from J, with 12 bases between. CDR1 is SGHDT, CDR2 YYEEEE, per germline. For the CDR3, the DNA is TGTGCCAGCAGCACCGGGGTAGTGAATGAGCAGTTCTTC. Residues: CASSTGVVNEQFF.

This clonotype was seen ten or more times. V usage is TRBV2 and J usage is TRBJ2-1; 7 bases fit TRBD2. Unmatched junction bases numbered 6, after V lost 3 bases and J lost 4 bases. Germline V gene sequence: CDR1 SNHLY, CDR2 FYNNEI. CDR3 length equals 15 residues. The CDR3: CASSEGGVRYNEQFF. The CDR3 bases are TGTGCCAGCAGTGAGGGGGGGGTCCGGTACAATGAGCAGTTCTTC.

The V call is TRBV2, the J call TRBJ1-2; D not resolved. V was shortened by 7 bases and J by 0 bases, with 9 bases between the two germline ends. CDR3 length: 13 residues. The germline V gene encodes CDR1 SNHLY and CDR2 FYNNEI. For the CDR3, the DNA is TGTGCCAGCACCACGAGGGCTAACTATGGCTACACCTTC. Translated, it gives CASTTRANYGYTF.

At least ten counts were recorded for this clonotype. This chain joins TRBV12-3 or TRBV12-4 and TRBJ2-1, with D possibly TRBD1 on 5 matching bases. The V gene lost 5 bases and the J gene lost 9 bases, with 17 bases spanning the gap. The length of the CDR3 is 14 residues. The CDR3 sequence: CASSPKAGFGEQFF. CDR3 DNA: TGTGCCAGCAGTCCAAAGGCAGGGTTCGGTGAGCAGTTCTTC.

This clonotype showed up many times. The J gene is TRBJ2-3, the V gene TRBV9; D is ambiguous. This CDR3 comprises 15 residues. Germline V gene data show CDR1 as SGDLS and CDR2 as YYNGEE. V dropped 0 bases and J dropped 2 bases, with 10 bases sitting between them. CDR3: CASSVDGVVTDTQYF. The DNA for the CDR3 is TGTGCCAGCAGCGTAGATGGGGTCGTCACAGATACGCAGTATTTT.